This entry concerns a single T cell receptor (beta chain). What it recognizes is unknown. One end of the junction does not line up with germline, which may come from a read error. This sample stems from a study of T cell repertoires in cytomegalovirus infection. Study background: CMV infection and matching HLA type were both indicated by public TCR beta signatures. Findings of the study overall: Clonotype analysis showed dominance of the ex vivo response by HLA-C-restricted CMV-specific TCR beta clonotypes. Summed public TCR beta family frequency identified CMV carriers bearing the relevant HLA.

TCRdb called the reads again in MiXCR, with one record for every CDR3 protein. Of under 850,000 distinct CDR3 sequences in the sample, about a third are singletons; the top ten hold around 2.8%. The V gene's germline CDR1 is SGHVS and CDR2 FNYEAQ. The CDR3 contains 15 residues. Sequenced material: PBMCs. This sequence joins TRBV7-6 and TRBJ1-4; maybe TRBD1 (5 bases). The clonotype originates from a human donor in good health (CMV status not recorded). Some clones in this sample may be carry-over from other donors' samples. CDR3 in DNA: TGTGCCAGCAACCACAGGTCCGAATCCAATGACAAACTGTTTTTT. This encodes CASNHRSESNDKLFF.